These 20 T cell receptor beta chains share one sample of origin, sequenced in a study of early T cells in non-severe SARS-CoV-2 infection. TCRdb itself ran the 5' RACE reads through MiXCR, one entry per CDR3 protein. The table has more than 65,000 distinct CDR3 sequences, more than 10% seen once; the top ten hold about 3.9%. Sequenced sample: whole blood. The receptor source for this set is an adult who was a healthcare worker with PCR-confirmed SARS-CoV-2 infection or an uninfected control (not recorded which).

The sample holds a few counts of this clonotype. CDR3 DNA: TGCAGTGCTAGAGATCGGAGGAGCTCTGGAAACACCATATATTTT. Translating it yields CSARDRRSSGNTIYF. This chain joins TRBV20-1 and TRBJ1-3; D is undetermined. V shed 0 bases and J shed 0 bases, with 9 bases lying between them. The CDR3 is 15 residues long. CDR1 is DFQATT, CDR2 SNEGSKA, per germline (reference sequence).

This clonotype was detected ten times or more. The chain joins TRBV19 to TRBJ2-3; D gene unclear. CDR3 size: 14 residues. V lost 4 bases, J lost 0 bases, and 8 bases lay in between. Germline V lookup: CDR1 LNHDA, CDR2 SQIVND (reference sequence). CDR3 coding DNA: TGTGCCAGTAGTACGGAGCCTAGCACAGATACGCAGTATTTT. Its protein is CASSTEPSTDTQYF.

Ten or more counts support this clonotype. V is TRBV5-1 and J is TRBJ2-7; tentative D call: TRBD1 (5 bases). Germline loops: CDR1 SGHRS, CDR2 YFSETQ. This CDR3 is 14 amino acids long. The V end was cut by 0 bases, the J end by 3 bases, with 10 bases between. The CDR3 DNA reads as TGCGCCAGCAGCTTGGTAGGGGCCGACTACGAGCAGTACTTC. The encoded protein is CASSLVGADYEQYF.

This clonotype was observed at least ten times. J is TRBJ2-5 and V is TRBV7-2, with 7 positions matching TRBD2. The CDR3 is made up of 13 amino acids. Germline CDR1 SGHTA, CDR2 FQGNSA. With V trimmed by 4 bases and J by 5 bases, 4 bases remained unmatched. CDR3 sequence: CASSSGRGETQYF. CDR3 nucleotides: TGTGCCAGCAGCTCAGGGCGGGGGGAGACCCAGTACTTC.

This clonotype was observed a handful of times. The CDR3 here is CASSLIAGFGTQYF. CDR3 nucleotides: TGTGCCAGCAGTTTAATAGCAGGGTTCGGGACCCAGTACTTC. This rearrangement joins TRBV12-3 or TRBV12-4 to TRBJ2-5; the D gene is possibly TRBD1 (5 bases). Trimming stripped 2 bases from V and 7 bases from J, with 14 bases between. The CDR3 extends over 14 amino acids.

This chain connects TRBV4-2 to TRBJ2-3, with 10 nucleotides matching TRBD2. Per the germline V gene, CDR1 is LGHNA and CDR2 is YNFKEQ. The J segment lost 3 bases and the V segment lost 3 bases, leaving 12 bases of the junction unmatched. The CDR3 runs 18 residues. CDR3 coding DNA: TGTGCCAGCAGCCAGGCCGGAGGAGCGGGAGGGCCGACAGATACGCAGTATTTT. Amino acids: CASSQAGGAGGPTDTQYF.

V is TRBV2 and J is TRBJ2-1; D is possibly TRBD2 (6 bases). CDR3 length equals 14 residues. Germline CDR1 reads SNHLY; CDR2 reads FYNNEI. The V end lost 10 bases, the J end lost 0 bases, and 13 bases lay between the germline ends. CDR3 sequence: CATRGGNSYNEQFF. The CDR3 DNA is TGTGCCACCCGTGGCGGGAACTCCTACAATGAGCAGTTCTTC.

This clonotype was recorded at least ten times. The V and J genes are TRBV27 and TRBJ2-7; no reliable D call. The V gene lost 2 bases and the J gene lost 7 bases, with 18 bases spanning the gap. Germline-derived CDR1 and CDR2 are MNHEY and SMNVEV (reference sequence). This CDR3 is built from 15 residues. The DNA of the CDR3 is TGTGCCAGCAGTTTAGGGTCTAGTGGAAAGGGTGAGCAGTACTTC. Amino acid sequence: CASSLGSSGKGEQYF.

V gene TRBV20-1 combines with J gene TRBJ2-5; the D is unclear. Trimming removed 2 bases at V and 2 bases at J, with 6 bases between. CDR3 length equals 12 residues. Germline V gene sequence: CDR1 DFQATT, CDR2 SNEGSKA (reference sequence). The chain's CDR3 is CSARYGQETQYF. The CDR3 DNA follows: TGCAGTGCTAGATACGGGCAAGAGACCCAGTACTTC.

V gene TRBV3-1 combines with J gene TRBJ2-1; 9 nucleotides match TRBD2. Germline lookup yields CDR1 LGHDT and CDR2 YNNKEL (reference sequence). The CDR3 totals 15 residues. V shed 3 bases and J 13 bases; nucleotides not matched to a gene: 13. The CDR3 is CASSQFPSSGRSQFF. CDR3 bases: TGTGCCAGCAGCCAGTTTCCCAGTAGCGGGAGAAGCCAGTTCTTC.

The rearrangement joins TRBV2 to TRBJ2-3; 8 bases align to TRBD2. CDR3 length equals 17 residues. The ends lost 6 bases at V and 1 base at J; junction bases unmatched: 12. Per the germline V gene, CDR1 is SNHLY and CDR2 is FYNNEI. CDR3 DNA sequence: TGTGCCAGCAGAGCAGCGGCTAGCGGGCCCGGCACAGATACGCAGTATTTT. This sequence encodes CASRAAASGPGTDTQYF.

This clonotype appeared a few times. The chain is built from TRBV4-1 and TRBJ1-1, with D unresolved. V gave up 0 bases and J gave up 10 bases, with 18 bases separating them. The CDR3 runs 15 residues. Germline CDR1 is MGHRA and CDR2 is YSYEKL. The CDR3, as DNA: TGCGCCAGCAGCCAAGATCAAACGGGCCCCGAGGGAGCTTTCTTT. Its translation is CASSQDQTGPEGAFF.

This clonotype has a count of ten or more. The chain uses TRBV11-2 and TRBJ2-1, with D hard to call. This CDR3 region has 16 residues. The V end was cut by 5 bases, the J end by 2 bases, with 16 bases between. Looked up from germline, CDR1 is SGHAT and CDR2 is FQNNGV. In DNA, the CDR3 is TGTGCCAGCAGCAAGGATGTGGGGAAAGCCTACAATGAGCAGTTCTTC. This gives the protein CASSKDVGKAYNEQFF.

Many counts were recorded for this clonotype. The chain is built from TRBV2 and TRBJ2-7; 8 bases are a match to TRBD2. Trimming took 6 bases from V and 4 from J; bases not matched to a gene: 8. Germline assignment: CDR1 SNHLY and CDR2 FYNNEI. This CDR3 has 14 residues. Written as DNA, the CDR3 is TGTGCCAGCAGGGGAACTAGCGGCGGGTACGAGCAGTACTTC. As protein: CASRGTSGGYEQYF.

The V gene is TRBV28, the J gene TRBJ2-3; D is undetermined. The CDR3 runs 13 residues. V was clipped by 1 base and J by 9 bases, with 11 bases between them. CDR1 MDHEN and CDR2 SYDVKM come from the germline V gene. The CDR3 DNA reads TGTGCCAGCAGTTTATCCCCCCTTAGCACGCAGTATTTT. This gives the protein CASSLSPLSTQYF.

There are a few counts of this clonotype. The V and J genes are TRBV27 and TRBJ1-2; perhaps TRBD1 as D (5 bases). Germline CDR1 MNHEY, CDR2 SMNVEV (reference sequence). The V and J ends lost 5 bases and 8 bases respectively, with 15 bases between them. There are 13 residues in the CDR3. CDR3 in DNA: TGTGCCAGCAGTAAGGGCCGGGGGGACGGCTACACCTTC. Its protein product is CASSKGRGDGYTF.

This clonotype has at least ten counts. V gene TRBV5-4 combines with J gene TRBJ1-2; D perhaps matches TRBD1 (5 bases). There are 17 residues in the CDR3. Germline V CDR1 and CDR2: SGHNT, YYREEE (reference sequence). The V and J ends lost 0 bases and 7 bases respectively, with 22 bases between them. The CDR3 nucleotides are TGTGCCAGCAGCTTGGTCGGGAGTCAAAGGGGAATAAGTGGCTACACCTTC. This encodes CASSLVGSQRGISGYTF.

This clonotype showed up many times. The V call is TRBV7-8, the J call TRBJ2-7; D unresolved. CDR3 length equals 13 residues. CDR1 is SGHVS and CDR2 is FQNEAQ in the germline V gene. The ends were cut back, 3 bases at V and 5 bases at J, with 11 bases in the middle. The CDR3 loop reads CASSLRQLDEQYF. The CDR3 nucleotides are TGTGCCAGCAGCTTGAGGCAGCTCGACGAGCAGTACTTC.

V gene TRBV15 combines with J gene TRBJ1-4; 9 positions match TRBD1. V was clipped by 8 bases and J by 7 bases; unmatched bases: 8. CDR3 length: 14 amino acids. From germline, CDR1 is LNHNV and CDR2 YYDKDF (reference sequence). CDR3 in DNA: TGTGCCACCGGACGGGGACAGGGAAGTGAAAAACTGTTTTTT. It codes for CATGRGQGSEKLFF.

The sample holds many counts of this clonotype. The rearrangement joins TRBV29-1 to TRBJ2-7; D is possibly TRBD2 (6 bases). Germline V gene data show CDR1 as SQVTM and CDR2 as ANQGSEA. V was clipped by 4 bases and J by 0 bases, with 13 bases between them. The CDR3 sequence is 14 residues long. The DNA of the CDR3 is TGCAGCGTTGGGGGGGACTCAACCTCCTACGAGCAGTACTTC. Its translation: CSVGGDSTSYEQYF.